Shown below are 20 T cell receptor beta chains from a single sample sequenced in a study of blood T cell repertoires in COVID-19. This table comes from immunoSEQ multiplex PCR, and its TCRdb copy is limited to in-frame clones, with some not included. The table shows around 47,000 clones, with about 86% occurring only once. Sequenced material: peripheral blood. These receptors all come from a human donor in a cohort sampled during active COVID-19.

The chain employs TRBV12-3 or TRBV12-4 and TRBJ2-1; 7 positions match TRBD1. Trimming removed 8 bases from V and 7 bases from J; junction bases left unmatched: 5. The CDR3 covers 12 residues. DNA of the CDR3: TGTGCCAGCCAGCAGGGGGAGAATGAGCAGTTCTTC. Its protein is CASQQGENEQFF.

The CDR3 nucleotides are TGTGCCAGCAGTGAAGGGGGCGGCACTGAAGCTTTCTTT. Its protein is CASSEGGGTEAFF. The V call is TRBV9, the J call TRBJ1-1, with TRBD1 matching over 7 bases. Germline-derived CDR1 and CDR2 are SGDLS and YYNGEE. V was pared by 5 bases and J by 4 bases, with 5 bases of the junction left unmatched. This CDR3 spans 13 amino acids.

The rearrangement links TRBV2 to TRBJ1-1, with TRBD1 identical over 12 bases. Trimming took 2 bases from V and 0 from J; bases not matched to a gene: 7. The CDR3 is made up of 18 amino acids. Germline V CDR1 and CDR2: SNHLY, FYNNEI. The CDR3 region has the DNA TGTGCCAGCAGTGAACAAGGGACAGGGGGCCTTATGAACACTGAAGCTTTCTTT. Amino acid sequence: CASSEQGTGGLMNTEAFF.

The gene calls are TRBV6-4 and TRBJ1-5; D is uncertain. Germline V gene sequence: CDR1 MRHNA, CDR2 SNTAGT. Trimming shortened V by 8 bases and J by 6 bases, and 11 bases separated the two germline ends. CDR3 length: 12 amino acids. CDR3 region: CASVAGGQPQHF. CDR3 DNA: TGTGCCAGCGTGGCAGGTGGTCAGCCCCAGCATTTT.

This chain links TRBV10-1 with TRBJ2-5, with 16 bases lining up with TRBD2. V was clipped by 6 bases and J by 5 bases; unmatched bases: 6. The germline V gene encodes CDR1 WNHNN and CDR2 SYGVQD (reference sequence). The CDR3 covers 16 residues. For the CDR3, the DNA is TGCGCCAGCAGGCTACCGGGACTAGCGGGGGGGGAGACCCAGTACTTC. As protein: CASRLPGLAGGETQYF.

The chain recombines TRBV5-4 with TRBJ2-2; D possibly corresponds to TRBD2 (7 bases). Trimming cost V 4 bases and J 2 bases, with 18 bases left between them. The CDR3 is made up of 17 amino acids. CDR1 is SGHNT, CDR2 YYREEE, per germline (reference sequence). CDR3 sequence reads: CASSPAGRGRNTGELFF. CDR3 bases: TGTGCCAGCAGCCCGGCCGGGCGGGGGCGCAACACCGGGGAGCTGTTTTTT.

The chain employs TRBV2 and TRBJ2-5, with a tentative D call TRBD2 (6 bases). CDR3 length equals 14 residues. CDR1 is SNHLY, CDR2 FYNNEI, per germline. Trimming pared 6 bases from V and 5 bases from J, leaving 16 bases between. CDR3 region: CASSPGRGKETQYF. The CDR3 region has the DNA TGTGCCAGCAGCCCGGGCCGGGGGAAGGAGACCCAGTACTTC.

The chain is built from TRBV5-5 and TRBJ2-5; 8 bases line up with TRBD2. This CDR3 has 16 residues. The V gene end was trimmed by 4 bases and the J gene end by 5 bases; junction bases not matched to a gene: 13. CDR1 and CDR2 from the germline V gene are SGHKS and YYEKEE (reference sequence). The CDR3 DNA reads TGTGCCAGCAGCCCCGACCTCGGGGGGGCCTGGGAGACCCAGTACTTC. Protein product: CASSPDLGGAWETQYF.

Only a few counts were recorded for this clone. The genes are TRBV4-1 and TRBJ1-2, with D tentatively TRBD1 (5 bases). CDR3 length: 13 residues. Per the germline V gene, CDR1 is MGHRA and CDR2 is YSYEKL. Deletions cut 1 base from V and 4 bases from J, with 7 bases between. The CDR3 DNA follows: TGCGCCAGCAGCCAAGCAGGGATCTATGGCTACACCTTC. Its translation: CASSQAGIYGYTF.

The chain couples TRBV3-1 (or the pseudogene TRBV3-2) to TRBJ1-4, with D unclear. V was pared by 4 bases and J by 0 bases, with 9 bases between. Germline loops: CDR1 LGHDT, CDR2 YNNKEL (reference sequence). The CDR3 length is 15 residues. The CDR3 DNA is TGTGCCAGCAGCCGTCAGATTGCAACTAATGAAAAACTGTTTTTT. It codes for CASSRQIATNEKLFF.

V is TRBV2 and J is TRBJ2-3, with D perhaps matching TRBD2 (6 bases). The V and J ends lost 0 bases and 5 bases respectively, with 12 bases between them. Germline lookup yields CDR1 SNHLY and CDR2 FYNNEI. This CDR3 has 15 residues. In nucleotides, the CDR3 is TGTGCCAGCAGTGAAGCATGGGCCGGGGGAGATACGCAGTATTTT. Its translation: CASSEAWAGGDTQYF.

The chain combines TRBV28 with TRBJ2-7; 9 bases match TRBD1. The germline V gene has CDR1 MDHEN and CDR2 SYDVKM. V lost 5 bases, J lost 5 bases, and 13 bases stayed unmatched. CDR3 length: 16 amino acids. The CDR3 DNA reads as TGTGCCAGCAGTCGATCGAGGTCGGGACAGGGAAACGAGCAGTACGTC. This encodes CASSRSRSGQGNEQYV.

The chain links TRBV28 to TRBJ1-1, with 8 nucleotides matching TRBD1. V dropped 2 bases and J dropped 10; count of bases not matched to a gene: 9. The CDR3 extends over 14 amino acids. Germline values: CDR1 MDHEN, CDR2 SYDVKM. The CDR3 loop reads CASSLRQGAHTAFF. The CDR3 nucleotides read TGTGCCAGCAGTTTAAGGCAGGGGGCCCATACAGCTTTCTTT.

The gene calls are TRBV10-2 and TRBJ2-7; a possible D gene is TRBD2 (6 bases). Germline V gene data show CDR1 as WSHSY and CDR2 as SAAADI. The CDR3 has 14 residues. Trimming stripped 2 bases from V and 1 base from J, with 9 bases between. CDR3 sequence reads: CASSERGRSYEQYV. The CDR3 DNA reads as TGCGCCAGCAGTGAGCGGGGGAGGTCCTACGAGCAGTACGTC.

The chain is built from TRBV30 and TRBJ1-2; D gene uncertain. Trimming pared 0 bases from V and 3 bases from J, leaving 8 bases between. The germline V gene has CDR1 GTSNPN and CDR2 SVGIG (reference sequence). The length of the CDR3 is 13 residues. This CDR3 is CAWSVSQDYGYTF. The CDR3 coding sequence is TGTGCCTGGAGTGTAAGTCAGGACTATGGCTACACCTTC.

The V call is TRBV7-9, the J call TRBJ1-2; D is unclear. Deletions cut 1 base from V and 8 bases from J, with 14 bases between. Germline-derived CDR1 and CDR2 are SEHNR and FQNEAQ (reference sequence). This CDR3 contains 14 residues. CDR3 nucleotide sequence: TGTGCCAGCAGCTTAGGGACTGTGGGATGGGGCTACACCTTC. Encoded protein: CASSLGTVGWGYTF.

The chain joins TRBV3-1 (or the pseudogene TRBV3-2) to TRBJ1-2, with D hard to call. CDR1 and CDR2 (germline): LGHDT, YNNKEL (reference sequence). V was cut by 0 bases and J by 6 bases, with 14 bases left in between. The CDR3 contains 15 residues. The chain's CDR3 is CASSQDPNRRNGYTF. CDR3 sequence (DNA): TGTGCCAGCAGCCAAGATCCCAACAGAAGGAATGGCTACACCTTC.

The V gene is TRBV5-1, the J gene TRBJ1-4; 8 bases match TRBD1. The CDR3 spans 14 residues. The junction had 8 bases not matched to a gene; V was cut back by 6 bases and J by 7 bases. Germline CDR1 reads SGHRS; CDR2 reads YFSETQ. In nucleotides, the CDR3 is TGCGCCAGCACCCCTGGACAGGGTGGTGAAAAACTGTTTTTT. Translating it yields CASTPGQGGEKLFF.

CDR3 bases: TGTGCCAGCAGCCAAGTTTTTGGAGGCCTGGACACTGAAGCTTTCTTT. Translating gives CASSQVFGGLDTEAFF. The gene calls are TRBV3-1 (or the pseudogene TRBV3-2) and TRBJ1-1; D ambiguous. This CDR3 region has 16 residues. CDR1 and CDR2 from the germline V gene are LGHDT and YNNKEL (reference sequence). Trimming pared 1 base from V and 3 bases from J, leaving 15 bases between.

This rearrangement joins TRBV4-2 to TRBJ2-5, with D possibly matching TRBD2 (7 bases). V shed 4 bases and J shed 2 bases, with 17 bases lying between them. CDR1 is LGHNA, CDR2 YNFKEQ, per germline. The CDR3 is 16 residues long. The DNA for the CDR3 is TGTGCCAGCAGCCTGGGGCTAGCGGACAGTCAAGAGACCCAGTACTTC. Encoded protein: CASSLGLADSQETQYF.